The present T cell receptor (beta chain) was sequenced within a study of technical replicates of blood from a handful of donors. The CDR3 has 14 amino acids. Germline-derived CDR1 and CDR2 are SNHLY and FYNNEI. V was cut by 7 bases and J by 7 bases, with 19 bases left in between. Assay: immunoSEQ multiplex PCR; the TCRdb copy retains only in-frame clones and omits some. The table lists about 93,000 clones, 95% of them singletons. This TCR derives from a human donor in good health. The sample taken for sequencing was T cells isolated from PBMCs. The rearrangement links TRBV2 to TRBJ1-2, with D possibly TRBD1 on 5 matching bases. CDR3 residues: CASTGDHLRSGYTF. In nucleotides, the CDR3 is TGTGCCAGCACGGGGGACCACCTAAGGAGTGGCTACACCTTC.